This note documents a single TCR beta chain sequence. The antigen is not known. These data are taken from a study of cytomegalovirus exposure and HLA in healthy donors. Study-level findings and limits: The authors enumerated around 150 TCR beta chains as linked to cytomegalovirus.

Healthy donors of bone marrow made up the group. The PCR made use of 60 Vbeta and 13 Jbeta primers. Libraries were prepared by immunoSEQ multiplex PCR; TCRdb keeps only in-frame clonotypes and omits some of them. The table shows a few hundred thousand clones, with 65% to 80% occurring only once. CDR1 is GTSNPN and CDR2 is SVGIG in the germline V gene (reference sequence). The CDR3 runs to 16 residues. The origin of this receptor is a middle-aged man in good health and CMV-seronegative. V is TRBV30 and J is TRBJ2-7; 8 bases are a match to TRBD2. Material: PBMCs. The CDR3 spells CVLARSAGAWGYEQYF. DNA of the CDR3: TGTGTCTTGGCGCGTTCAGCGGGGGCGTGGGGCTACGAGCAGTACTTC.